This T cell receptor (beta chain) was profiled in a study of persistence of HIV-infected CD4 T cells. The CDR3 runs 19 residues. In germline, CDR1 is MNHNS, CDR2 SASEGT. Unmatched junction bases numbered 15, after V lost 2 bases and J lost 0 bases. The stimulus was an HIV-1 Gag 15-mer peptide pool, about 1.1 ug/peptide/mL. Memory cells lacking CD40L and CD69 with high CD45RO were sorted. Sequencing used immunoSEQ version 4 in survey mode. The method was immunoSEQ multiplex PCR; TCRdb's version includes in-frame clones alone and lacks a portion of them. The table has roughly 60,000 clones, just under 75% seen once. Worth noting for this clone: The antigen remains unidentified.

This sample comprised CD4+ T cells sorted from PBMCs after approximately 18-hour stimulation, obtained from a patient who received antiretroviral therapy. This TCR was sampled from an adult man with HIV who was CMV-seropositive. The V call is TRBV6-1, the J call TRBJ1-1, with 7 bases fitting TRBD1. CDR3 sequence reads: CASSELGGTVRGVNTEAFF. CDR3 DNA: TGTGCCAGCAGTGAATTAGGGGGGACAGTCCGGGGTGTGAACACTGAAGCTTTCTTT.